This T cell receptor (beta chain) is from a study of T cell responses to AZD1222 COVID-19 vaccine. The wider study: Second-dose intervals near 4 or 12 weeks were combined.

The protocol was immunoSEQ multiplex PCR, while the TCRdb copy is restricted to in-frame clones and leaves out a portion. The table includes roughly 140,000 clones, 88% detected once. CDR3 length equals 17 residues. Deletions cut 5 bases from V and 0 bases from J, with 19 bases between. Germline CDR1 is SGHTA and CDR2 is FQGNSA. General study results and limits: Spike regions recognized by vaccine-associated CD4 TCRs spanned the protein, led by 160-218 and 743-854. Baseline testing showed seropositivity in only six AZD1222 recipients. Two AZD1222 doses significantly raised spike-specific TCR breadth and depth over controls.

Points on this clone: What it binds is not known.

This rearrangement joins TRBV7-2 to TRBJ1-2; the D gene is possibly TRBD1 (5 bases). This TCR was recovered from an adult in good health. Sequenced material: peripheral blood, taken on day 0 of AZD1222 vaccination. The CDR3 DNA reads TGTGCCAGCAGCGCAGATACCCGGACACGTACTAACTATGGCTACACCTTC. This gives the protein CASSADTRTRTNYGYTF. Combining the CDR3 with reference TRBV7-2 and TRBJ1-2 gives the whole variable domain GAGVSQSPSNKVTEKGKDVELRCDPISGHTALYWYRQSLGQGLEFLIYFQGNSAPDKSGLPSDRFSAERTGGSVSTLTIQRTQQEDSAVYLCASSADTRTRTNYGYTFGSGTRLTVV.